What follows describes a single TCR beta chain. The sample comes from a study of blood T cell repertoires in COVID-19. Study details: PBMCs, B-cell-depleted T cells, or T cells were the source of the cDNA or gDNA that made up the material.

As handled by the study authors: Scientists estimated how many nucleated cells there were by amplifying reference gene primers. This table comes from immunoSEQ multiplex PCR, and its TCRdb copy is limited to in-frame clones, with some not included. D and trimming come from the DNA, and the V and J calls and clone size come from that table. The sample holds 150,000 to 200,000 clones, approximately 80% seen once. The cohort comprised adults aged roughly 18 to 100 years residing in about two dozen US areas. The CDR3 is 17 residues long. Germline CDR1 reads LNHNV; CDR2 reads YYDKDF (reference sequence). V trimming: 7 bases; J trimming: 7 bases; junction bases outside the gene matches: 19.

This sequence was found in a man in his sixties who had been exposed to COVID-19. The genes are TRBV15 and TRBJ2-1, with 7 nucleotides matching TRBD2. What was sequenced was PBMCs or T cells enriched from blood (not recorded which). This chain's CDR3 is CATTLGERTSRRNEQFF. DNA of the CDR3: TGTGCCACCACCCTGGGGGAGAGGACTAGTCGAAGGAATGAGCAGTTCTTC.